A single sample is the source of the 16 T cell receptor beta chains below, sequenced in a study of blood T cell repertoires in COVID-19. Data came from immunoSEQ multiplex PCR; TCRdb stores just in-frame clones and leaves some out. Of 200,000 to 250,000 clones in the sample, 84% were seen once. Input material: peripheral blood. These receptor sequences come from a man younger than 40 with active or convalescent COVID-19.

V and J are TRBV20-1 and TRBJ1-2; D may be TRBD1 (6 bases). Trimming cost V 4 bases and J 7 bases, with 10 bases left between them. Germline-derived CDR1 and CDR2 are DFQATT and SNEGSKA (reference sequence). This CDR3 contains 11 residues. The chain's CDR3 is CSANRVVGYTF. The CDR3 DNA follows: TGCAGTGCTAACAGGGTCGTTGGCTACACCTTC.

This sequence joins TRBV18 and TRBJ1-2; the match to TRBD1 covers 7 bases. V shed 3 bases and J 4 bases; nucleotides not matched to a gene: 8. Germline V gene lookup returns CDR1 KGHSH and CDR2 LQKENI. This CDR3 region has 15 residues. In nucleotides, the CDR3 is TGTGCCAGCTCACCGCAGGGGGTTCAGGGCTATGGCTACACCTTC. Amino acid sequence: CASSPQGVQGYGYTF.

This clone came up once. The CDR3 loop reads CASSLLGTGTYEQYF. The CDR3 DNA reads as TGTGCCAGCAGCTTGCTGGGGACAGGGACCTACGAGCAGTACTTC. The rearrangement joins TRBV5-6 to TRBJ2-7, with TRBD1 identical over 9 bases. Looked up from germline, CDR1 is SGHDT and CDR2 is YYEEEE. The V and J ends lost 1 base and 2 bases, in that order; junction bases with no gene match: 4. The CDR3 consists of 15 residues. The variable domain in full, completed from reference TRBV5-6 and TRBJ2-7, reads DAGVTQSPTHLIKTRGQQVTLRCSPKSGHDTVSWYQQALGQGPQFIFQYYEEEERQRGNFPDRFSGHQFPNYSSELNVNALLLGDSALYLCASSLLGTGTYEQYFGPGTRLTVT.

This clone was counted only a few times. The CDR3 DNA sequence: TGTGCCAGCAGCAAAGGGGCCGGACAGGGGCGAGCCTACGAGCAGTACTTC. Translated: CASSKGAGQGRAYEQYF. This rearrangement joins TRBV11-2 to TRBJ2-7, with 9 bases aligning to TRBD1. The CDR3 length is 17 residues. V shed 5 bases and J 2 bases; nucleotides not matched to a gene: 13. Germline V CDR1 and CDR2: SGHAT, FQNNGV. Filled out from reference TRBV11-2 and TRBJ2-7, the complete variable domain reads EAGVAQSPRYKIIEKRQSVAFWCNPISGHATLYWYQQILGQGPKLLIQFQNNGVVDDSQLPKDRFSAERLKGVDSTLKIQPAKLEDSAVYLCASSKGAGQGRAYEQYFGPGTRLTVT.

The CDR3, as DNA: TGCGCCAGCAGCCACAAGGGGACTAGCGGGATTACAGATACGCAGTATTTT. Protein product: CASSHKGTSGITDTQYF. V usage is TRBV4-1 and J usage is TRBJ2-3; 13 bases line up with TRBD2. Unmatched junction bases numbered 6, after V lost 3 bases and J lost 3 bases. Germline CDR1 reads MGHRA; CDR2 reads YSYEKL. The CDR3 is made up of 17 amino acids.

The chain uses TRBV2 and TRBJ1-2; 9 bases are a match to TRBD1. This CDR3 spans 13 amino acids. Losses at the gene ends were 6 bases for V and 8 bases for J; bases not matched to a gene: 7. Germline CDR1 is SNHLY and CDR2 is FYNNEI. The CDR3 nucleotides are TGTGCCAGCAGGGGAGACAGGGGGTACGGCTACACCTTC. Translating gives CASRGDRGYGYTF.

The genes are TRBV12-3 or TRBV12-4 and TRBJ1-4; 7 bases map to TRBD1. V was clipped by 7 bases and J by 8 bases; unmatched bases: 7. This CDR3 has 13 amino acids. The CDR3 region is CASTRGAWEKLFF. The CDR3, as DNA: TGTGCCAGCACCAGGGGGGCGTGGGAAAAACTGTTTTTT.

This chain joins TRBV7-9 and TRBJ1-2; D is possibly TRBD1 (5 bases). CDR3 size: 15 residues. Trimming took off 2 bases at V and 7 bases at J, with 17 bases between the two ends. Per germline, CDR1 SEHNR and CDR2 FQNEAQ (reference sequence). In DNA, the CDR3 is TGTGCCAGCAGCTTAACACATATCGGGGGTACTGGCTACACCTTC. This gives the protein CASSLTHIGGTGYTF.

The V call is TRBV19, the J call TRBJ1-3, with D unclear. The CDR3 totals 15 residues. CDR1 LNHDA and CDR2 SQIVND come from the germline V gene (reference sequence). V was cut by 3 bases and J by 0 bases, with 9 bases left in between. The CDR3 coding sequence is TGTGCCAGTAGTATTTCGGGGAACTCTGGAAACACCATATATTTT. Translating it yields CASSISGNSGNTIYF. Together with reference TRBV19 and TRBJ1-3, the CDR3 gives the full variable domain: DGGITQSPKYLFRKEGQNVTLSCEQNLNHDAMYWYRQDPGQGLRLIYYSQIVNDFQKGDIAEGYSVSREKKESFPLTVTSAQKNPTAFYLCASSISGNSGNTIYFGEGSWLTVV.

The V and J genes are TRBV10-3 and TRBJ1-2; TRBD1 aligns across 9 bases. From germline, CDR1 is ENHRY and CDR2 SYGVKD. The ends lost 6 bases at V and 6 bases at J; junction bases unmatched: 5. The CDR3 consists of 13 residues. This CDR3 is CAISQDRGDGYTF. The DNA of the CDR3 is TGTGCCATCAGCCAGGACAGGGGAGATGGCTACACCTTC.

The rearrangement uses TRBV4-1 and TRBJ1-3; D is undetermined. Germline-derived CDR1 and CDR2 are MGHRA and YSYEKL. The CDR3 loop spans 14 amino acids. Trimming cost V 4 bases and J 4 bases, with 11 bases left between them. This CDR3 reads CASSPQVRGNTIYF. Written as DNA, the CDR3 is TGCGCCAGCAGCCCCCAGGTCAGGGGAAACACCATATATTTT.

The CDR3 loop is CASSLLLAGSTDTQYF. The CDR3 DNA follows: TGTGCCAGCAGCTTACTACTAGCGGGCTCCACAGATACGCAGTATTTT. V is TRBV7-8 and J is TRBJ2-3, with TRBD2 matching over 9 bases. The CDR3 spans 16 residues. Trimming took 2 bases from V and 2 from J; bases not matched to a gene: 5. Germline V gene data show CDR1 as SGHVS and CDR2 as FQNEAQ.

The rearrangement links TRBV25-1 to TRBJ2-2; 9 nucleotides match TRBD1. CDR3 size: 15 residues. In germline, CDR1 is MGHDK, CDR2 SYGVNS. V was clipped by 4 bases and J by 6 bases; unmatched bases: 6. In DNA, the CDR3 is TGTGCCAGCAGTGGGGACAGGGAACGACCCGGGGAGCTGTTTTTT. It encodes CASSGDRERPGELFF. Full variable domain (outside the CDR3, taken from reference TRBV25-1 and TRBJ2-2): EADIYQTPRYLVIGTGKKITLECSQTMGHDKMYWYQQDPGMELHLIHYSYGVNSTEKGDLSSESTVSRIRTEHFPLTLESARPSHTSQYLCASSGDRERPGELFFGEGSRLTVL.

The chain has TRBV6-5 and TRBJ1-6; tentatively, D is TRBD1 (5 bases). CDR3 size: 12 residues. In germline, CDR1 is MNHEY, CDR2 SVGAGI. The V and J ends lost 10 bases and 7 bases respectively, with 11 bases between them. The CDR3 region is CATQKGNSPLHF. CDR3 nucleotides: TGTGCCACACAAAAGGGGAATTCACCCCTCCACTTT.

The chain carries TRBV7-6 and TRBJ2-7; 8 bases map to TRBD1. After removal of 3 bases from V and 0 bases from J, the junction contained 4 bases not matched to a gene. In germline, CDR1 is SGHVS, CDR2 FNYEAQ. The CDR3 loop spans 15 amino acids. CDR3 sequence: CASSLRQGSSYEQYF. Written as DNA, the CDR3 is TGTGCCAGCAGCTTGCGACAGGGGAGCTCCTACGAGCAGTACTTC.

The genes are TRBV7-9 and TRBJ2-1; a weak D match, TRBD2 (7 bases). Trimming pared 5 bases from V and 8 bases from J, leaving 25 bases between. CDR1 is SEHNR, CDR2 FQNEAQ, per germline (reference sequence). This CDR3 spans 17 amino acids. This chain's CDR3 is CASSPPRGAGWGHEQFF. The CDR3 DNA follows: TGTGCCAGCAGCCCCCCCCGGGGGGCAGGGTGGGGGCATGAGCAGTTCTTC.